The 12 T cell receptor beta chains in this list originate from one sample, sequenced in a study of shared clonotypes between healthy human individuals. Some clones are missing from TCRdb's copy, which holds only in-frame ones; the method was immunoSEQ multiplex PCR. The sample holds about 510,000 clones, around 96% seen once. Sequencing was done on a sample of naive CD4+ T cells sorted from blood. Subset reported: CD45RA+ positively selected. The source of these receptors is a woman younger than 45 in good health.

The V and J genes are TRBV2 and TRBJ2-2; a possible D gene is TRBD1 (6 bases). The V end lost 6 bases, the J end lost 3 bases, and 14 bases lay between the germline ends. Per germline, CDR1 SNHLY and CDR2 FYNNEI. The CDR3 extends over 15 amino acids. Here the CDR3 DNA reads TGTGCCAGCAGCTTCCAAGGACAGTACACCGGGGAGCTGTTTTTT. This sequence encodes CASSFQGQYTGELFF. Combining the CDR3 with reference TRBV2 and TRBJ2-2 gives the whole variable domain EPEVTQTPSHQVTQMGQEVILRCVPISNHLYFYWYRQILGQKVEFLVSFYNNEISEKSEIFDDQFSVERPDGSNFTLKIRSTKLEDSAMYFCASSFQGQYTGELFFGEGSRLTVL.

J is TRBJ1-2 and V is TRBV4-2; D perhaps matches TRBD1 (5 bases). This CDR3 spans 14 amino acids. The ends were cut back, 1 base at V and 3 bases at J, with 9 bases in the middle. Germline V gene data show CDR1 as LGHNA and CDR2 as YNFKEQ. The CDR3 is CASSQVAGHYGYTF. CDR3 DNA sequence: TGTGCCAGCAGCCAAGTCGCGGGGCACTATGGCTACACCTTC.

The chain links TRBV5-1 to TRBJ2-5; D not resolved. Matching the DNA end better, TRBJ2-7 makes the J call doubtful. Germline V lookup: CDR1 SGHRS, CDR2 YFSETQ. The CDR3 spans 14 residues. For the CDR3, the DNA is TGCGCCAGCAGCTTGGATAGCTTCACCTACGAGCAGTACTTC. Translated, it gives CASSLDSFTYEQYF.

The V call is TRBV6-1, the J call TRBJ2-7, with D unclear. CDR1 and CDR2 (germline): MNHNS, SASEGT. The CDR3 has 14 residues. Trimming removed 3 bases from V and 4 bases from J, with 13 bases in between. This CDR3 reads CASSDPPVLYEQYF. CDR3 DNA sequence: TGTGCCAGCAGTGATCCCCCCGTGCTATACGAGCAGTACTTC.

Concerning this clone: This sample also contains other DNA sequences that code for the same CDR3. The chain combines TRBV7-2 with TRBJ2-5, with D unresolved. The ends were cut back, 0 bases at V and 1 base at J, with 6 bases in the middle. In germline, CDR1 is SGHTA, CDR2 FQGNSA. CDR3 size: 14 residues. The CDR3: CASSLAGFQETQYF. The CDR3 DNA follows: TGTGCCAGCAGCTTAGCGGGCTTCCAAGAGACCCAGTACTTC. Combining the CDR3 with reference TRBV7-2 and TRBJ2-5 gives the whole variable domain GAGVSQSPSNKVTEKGKDVELRCDPISGHTALYWYRQSLGQGLEFLIYFQGNSAPDKSGLPSDRFSAERTGGSVSTLTIQRTQQEDSAVYLCASSLAGFQETQYFGPGTRLLVL.

This chain connects TRBV11-3 to TRBJ2-2, with no clear D. From germline, CDR1 is SGHNT and CDR2 YENEEA. V lost 0 bases and J lost 8, with 4 bases in between. The length of the CDR3 is 12 residues. CDR3 residues: CASSLEWGELFF. CDR3 nucleotide sequence: TGTGCCAGCAGCTTAGAGTGGGGGGAGCTGTTTTTT.

The chain links TRBV28 to TRBJ2-3; D not certain. CDR1 is MDHEN, CDR2 SYDVKM, per germline. The germline V and J ends were trimmed by 5 bases and 2 bases, with 8 bases remaining between them. The CDR3 is 13 amino acids. In DNA, the CDR3 is TGTGCCAGCAGTCCTGGAGACACAGATACGCAGTATTTT. Encoded protein: CASSPGDTDTQYF.

CDR3 loop: CASSLQGGVYGYTF. The CDR3 nucleotides are TGTGCCAGCAGTTTACAAGGGGGCGTCTATGGCTACACCTTC. This chain joins TRBV28 and TRBJ1-2; 7 nucleotides agree with TRBD1. In germline, CDR1 is MDHEN, CDR2 SYDVKM. The trim removed 2 bases at V and 4 bases at J, leaving 4 bases unmatched. CDR3 length: 14 amino acids.

This clone was detected once. The V and J genes are TRBV7-9 and TRBJ2-7; TRBD1 aligns across 10 bases. The germline V gene encodes CDR1 SEHNR and CDR2 FQNEAQ (reference sequence). The CDR3 sequence is 14 residues long. J lost 7 bases, V lost 6 bases, and 9 bases had no gene match. CDR3 sequence: CASSYRDRGEEQYF. The CDR3 DNA is TGTGCCAGCAGTTACCGGGACAGGGGAGAGGAGCAGTACTTC. Drawing the rest from reference TRBV7-9 and TRBJ2-7, the complete variable domain is DTGVSQNPRHKITKRGQNVTFRCDPISEHNRLYWYRQTLGQGPEFLTYFQNEAQLEKSRLLSDRFSAERPKGSFSTLEIQRTEQGDSAMYLCASSYRDRGEEQYFGPGTRLTVT.

V and J are TRBV28 and TRBJ1-2, with 7 bases matching TRBD1. The CDR3 covers 14 residues. Per germline, CDR1 MDHEN and CDR2 SYDVKM. V lost 8 bases, J lost 3 bases, and 9 bases stayed unmatched. CDR3 DNA sequence: TGTGCCAGCTGGGCTGACAGGGCGGACTATGGCTACACCTTC. It yields the protein CASWADRADYGYTF.

The chain is built from TRBV5-1 and TRBJ2-1; no reliable D call. V lost 5 bases, J lost 7 bases, and 19 bases lay in between. This CDR3 is built from 15 residues. Germline V lookup: CDR1 SGHRS, CDR2 YFSETQ. Here the CDR3 reads CASSYDPQSSNEQFF. DNA for the CDR3: TGCGCCAGCAGTTACGACCCTCAAAGCTCTAATGAGCAGTTCTTC.

This chain connects TRBV19 to TRBJ1-3, with D possibly matching TRBD1 (5 bases). CDR3 length equals 15 residues. V dropped 4 bases and J dropped 2 bases, with 12 bases sitting between them. Germline V gene sequence: CDR1 LNHDA, CDR2 SQIVND (reference sequence). Here the CDR3 reads CASSSPRGTGNTIYF. CDR3 nucleotide sequence: TGTGCCAGTAGTAGCCCGCGGGGGACTGGAAACACCATATATTTT.